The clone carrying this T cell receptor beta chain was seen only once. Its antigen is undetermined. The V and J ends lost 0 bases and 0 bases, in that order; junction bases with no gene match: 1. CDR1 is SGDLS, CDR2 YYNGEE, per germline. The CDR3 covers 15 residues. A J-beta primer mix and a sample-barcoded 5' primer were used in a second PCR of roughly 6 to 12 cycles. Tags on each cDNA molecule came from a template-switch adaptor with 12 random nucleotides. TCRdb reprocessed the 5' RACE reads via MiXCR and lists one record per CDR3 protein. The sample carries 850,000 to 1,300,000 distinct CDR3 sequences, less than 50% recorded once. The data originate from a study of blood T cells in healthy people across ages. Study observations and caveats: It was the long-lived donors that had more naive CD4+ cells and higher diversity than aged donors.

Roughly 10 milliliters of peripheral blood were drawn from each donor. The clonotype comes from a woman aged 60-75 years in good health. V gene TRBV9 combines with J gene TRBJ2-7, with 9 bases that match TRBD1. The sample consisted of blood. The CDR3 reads CASSVGQGDSYEQYF. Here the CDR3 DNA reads TGTGCCAGCAGCGTAGGACAGGGGGACTCCTACGAGCAGTACTTC.